This entry features one T cell receptor beta chain sequence. This entry is derived from a study of T-cell memory formation after mild COVID-19. One entry per CDR3 protein results from TCRdb running MiXCR on the 5' RACE reads. The sample lists around 320,000 distinct CDR3 sequences; approximately 19% were seen once. V gave up 1 base and J gave up 2 bases; unmatched junction bases: 5. CDR3 length: 16 residues. Germline values: CDR1 SGHRS, CDR2 YFSETQ. V gene TRBV5-1 combines with J gene TRBJ2-3; TRBD2 agrees at 9 bases. The source is a young man who had mild COVID-19 (a few samples of this study predate the infection). Cell type and time point are not known. The sample comprised PBMCs or a T cell subset sorted from them (not recorded which). CDR3 amino acids: CASSLTAGGYTDTQYF. The CDR3 region has the DNA TGCGCCAGCAGCTTGACCGCGGGGGGGTACACAGATACGCAGTATTTT.